This TCR beta chain was sequenced in a study of CD8 T cells in ankylosing spondylitis. General study findings and limits: Ankylosing spondylitis blood seemed to carry a telltale TCR beta motif made of under ten highly homologous variants.

Remarks on this clonotype: Its matching antigen is unknown.

CDR3 length equals 15 residues. Trimming at V came to 4 bases and at J to 6 bases, leaving 11 bases not matched to a gene. Germline lookup yields CDR1 SGHTA and CDR2 FQGNSA. One entry per CDR3 protein, called by TCRdb with MiXCR from the 5' RACE reads. Among 700,000 to 850,000 distinct CDR3 sequences listed, 12% were seen once. The specimen was blood, either unsorted or a sorted T cell fraction (not recorded which). The receptor was derived from a male donor with ankylosing spondylitis. The chain combines TRBV7-2 with TRBJ2-5; 7 bases line up with TRBD2. Here the CDR3 DNA reads TGTGCCAGCAGCTCCGGTAGGGGACTAAGGCAGACCCAGTACTTC. Its translation: CASSSGRGLRQTQYF.